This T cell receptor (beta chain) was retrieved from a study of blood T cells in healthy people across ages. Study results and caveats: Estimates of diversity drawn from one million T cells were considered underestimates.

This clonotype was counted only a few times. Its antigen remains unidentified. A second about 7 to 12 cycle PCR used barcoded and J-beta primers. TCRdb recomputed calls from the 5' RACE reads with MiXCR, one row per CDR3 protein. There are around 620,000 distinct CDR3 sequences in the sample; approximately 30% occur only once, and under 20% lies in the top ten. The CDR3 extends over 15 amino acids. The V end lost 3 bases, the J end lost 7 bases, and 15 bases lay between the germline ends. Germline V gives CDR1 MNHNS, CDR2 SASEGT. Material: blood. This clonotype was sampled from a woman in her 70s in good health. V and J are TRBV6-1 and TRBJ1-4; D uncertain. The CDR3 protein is CASSDRGTWGEKLFF. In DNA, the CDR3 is TGTGCCAGCAGTGACCGGGGAACCTGGGGTGAAAAACTGTTTTTT.